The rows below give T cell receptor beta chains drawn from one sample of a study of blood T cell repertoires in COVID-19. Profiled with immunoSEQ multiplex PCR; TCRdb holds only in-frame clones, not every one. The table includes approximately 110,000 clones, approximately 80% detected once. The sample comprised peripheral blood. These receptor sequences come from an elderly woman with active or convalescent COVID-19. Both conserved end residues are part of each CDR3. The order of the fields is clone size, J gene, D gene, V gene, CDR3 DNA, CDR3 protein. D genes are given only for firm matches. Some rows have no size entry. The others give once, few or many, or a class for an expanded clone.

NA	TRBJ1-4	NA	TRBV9	TGTGCCAGCAGCTCCAGCGGGGTTAGGGAAAAACTGTTTTTT	CASSSSGVREKLFF
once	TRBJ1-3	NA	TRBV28	TGTGCCAGCAGACCCGACTCGGGAGGCACTGGAAACACCATATATTTT	CASRPDSGGTGNTIYF
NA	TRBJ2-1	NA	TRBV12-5	TGTGCTAGTGGTTCCGGGGGCTACAATGAGCAGTTCTTC	CASGSGGYNEQFF
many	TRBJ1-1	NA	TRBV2	TGTGCCAGCAGAGCTGACAGAAACACTGAAGCTTTCTTT	CASRADRNTEAFF
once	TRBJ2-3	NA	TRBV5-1	TGCGCCAGCACAAATCCCTCCGGTACAGATACGCAGTATTTT	CASTNPSGTDTQYF
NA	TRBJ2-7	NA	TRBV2	TGTGCCAGCAGGGGGGAGGCCATGGCCTACGAGCAGTACTTC	CASRGEAMAYEQYF
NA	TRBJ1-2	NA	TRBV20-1	TGCAGTGCTTACAAGAACTATGGCTACACCTTC	CSAYKNYGYTF
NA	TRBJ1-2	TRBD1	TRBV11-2	TGTGCCAGCAGCCTCTCCGGGACAGGGGGCCTTGGCTACACCTTC	CASSLSGTGGLGYTF
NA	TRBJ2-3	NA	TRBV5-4	TGTGCCAGCAGCTTCGTCTCGACAGATACGCAGTATTTT	CASSFVSTDTQYF
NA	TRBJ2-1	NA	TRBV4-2	TGTGCCAGCAGCCAAGATAGGGCGGGGCTAGCCTACAATGAGCAGTTCTTC	CASSQDRAGLAYNEQFF
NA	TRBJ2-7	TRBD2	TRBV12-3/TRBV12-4	TGTGCCACCACTAGCGGGAGCGATGAGCAGTACTTC	CATTSGSDEQYF
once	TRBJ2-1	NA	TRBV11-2	TGTGCCAGCAGCTTCTGGGCGGGGTACAATGAGCAGTTCTTC	CASSFWAGYNEQFF
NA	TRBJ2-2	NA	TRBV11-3	TGTGCCAGCAGCTTAGGGGTCGGCAGGGATAACACCGGGGAGCTGTTTTTT	CASSLGVGRDNTGELFF
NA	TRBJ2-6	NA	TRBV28	TGTGCCAGCAGTTTCCCCGGGGGCTCTGGGGCCAACGTCCTGACTTTC	CASSFPGGSGANVLTF
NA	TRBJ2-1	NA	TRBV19	TGTGCCAGTAGTATTGACTGGGTAGATGAGCAGTTCTTC	CASSIDWVDEQFF
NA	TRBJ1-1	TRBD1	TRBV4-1	TGCGCCAGCAACCCAATGGACAGGGTGAACACTGAAGCTTTCTTT	CASNPMDRVNTEAFF
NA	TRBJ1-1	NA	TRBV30	TGTGCCTGGAGTGTCCCCGGGACAAGGGTGAACACTGAAGCTTTCTTT	CAWSVPGTRVNTEAFF
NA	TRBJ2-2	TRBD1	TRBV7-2	TGTGCCAGCAGCTTACAAGCAGGGGGCGCCGGTCGAAGTGAGCTGTTTTTT	CASSLQAGGAGRSELFF
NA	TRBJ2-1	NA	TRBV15	TGTGCCACCAGCAGAGGCGCATGGAGCTCCTACAATGAGCAGTTCTTC	CATSRGAWSSYNEQFF
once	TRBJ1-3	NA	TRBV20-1	TGCAGTGCTAGTCAGGGTACCCGAGAAAACACCATATATTTT	CSASQGTRENTIYF
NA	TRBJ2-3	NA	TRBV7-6	TGTGCCAGCAGCTCGATGGACATTTCCACAGATACGCAGTATTTT	CASSSMDISTDTQYF
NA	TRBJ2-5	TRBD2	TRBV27	TGTGCCAGCAGTCATCAGATGGGGGGGGAGACCCAGTACTTC	CASSHQMGGETQYF
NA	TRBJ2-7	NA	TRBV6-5	TGTGCCAGCAGTCTCCTCGGGGACGAGCAGTACTTC	CASSLLGDEQYF
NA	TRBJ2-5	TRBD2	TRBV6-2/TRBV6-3	TGTGCCAGCAGTTCTCAGACTAGCCGCAGGGAGACCCAGTACTTC	CASSSQTSRRETQYF
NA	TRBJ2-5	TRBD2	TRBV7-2	TGTGCCAGCAGCTTGAGACTAGCGGGAGCTCAGGAGACCCAGTACTTC	CASSLRLAGAQETQYF
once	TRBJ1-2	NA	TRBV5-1	TGCGCCAGCAGCCCGGGGACAACCCGGGGCTATGGCTACACCTTC	CASSPGTTRGYGYTF
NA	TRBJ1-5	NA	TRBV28	TGTGCCAGCAGACTTTATAGCAATCAGCCCCAGCATTTT	CASRLYSNQPQHF